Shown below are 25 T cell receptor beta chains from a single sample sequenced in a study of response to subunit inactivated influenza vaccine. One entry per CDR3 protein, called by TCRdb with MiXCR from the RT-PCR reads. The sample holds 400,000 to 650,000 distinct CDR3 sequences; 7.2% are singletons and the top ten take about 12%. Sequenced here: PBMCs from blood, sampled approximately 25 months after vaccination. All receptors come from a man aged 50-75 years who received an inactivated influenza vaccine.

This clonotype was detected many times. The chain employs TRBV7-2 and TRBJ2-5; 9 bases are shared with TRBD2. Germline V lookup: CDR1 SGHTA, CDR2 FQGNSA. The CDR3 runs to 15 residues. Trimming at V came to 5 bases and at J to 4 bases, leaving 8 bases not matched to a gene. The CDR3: CASSPRISGRETQYF. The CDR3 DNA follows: TGTGCCAGCAGCCCCCGTATTAGCGGGAGAGAGACCCAGTACTTC.

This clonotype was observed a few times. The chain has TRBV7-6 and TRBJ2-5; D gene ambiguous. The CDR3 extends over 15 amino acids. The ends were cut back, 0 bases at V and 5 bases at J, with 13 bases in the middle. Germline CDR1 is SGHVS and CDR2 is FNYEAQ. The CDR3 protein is CASSLALSRSETQYF. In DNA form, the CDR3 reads TGTGCCAGCAGCTTAGCGCTCAGTAGAAGTGAGACCCAGTACTTC. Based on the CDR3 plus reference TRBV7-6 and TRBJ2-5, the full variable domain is GAGVSQSPRYKVTKRGQDVALRCDPISGHVSLYWYRQALGQGPEFLTYFNYEAQQDKSGLPNDRFSAERPEGSISTLTIQRTEQRDSAMYRCASSLALSRSETQYFGPGTRLLVL.

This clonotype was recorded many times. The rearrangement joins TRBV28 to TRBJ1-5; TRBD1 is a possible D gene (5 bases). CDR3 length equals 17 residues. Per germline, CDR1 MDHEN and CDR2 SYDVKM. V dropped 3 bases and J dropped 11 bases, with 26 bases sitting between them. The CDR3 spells CASSLDTILSRGRTQHF. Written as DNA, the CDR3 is TGTGCCAGCAGTTTGGACACCATTCTTTCCCGAGGTAGGACCCAGCATTTT.

The CDR3 DNA follows: TGTGCCAGCAGCTTAGTCCCAGATCAGCCCCAGCATTTT. As protein: CASSLVPDQPQHF. This rearrangement joins TRBV7-2 to TRBJ1-5, with D uncertain. Trimming left V 1 base short and J 5 bases short, with 6 bases between. CDR3 length equals 13 residues. Germline-derived CDR1 and CDR2 are SGHTA and FQGNSA.

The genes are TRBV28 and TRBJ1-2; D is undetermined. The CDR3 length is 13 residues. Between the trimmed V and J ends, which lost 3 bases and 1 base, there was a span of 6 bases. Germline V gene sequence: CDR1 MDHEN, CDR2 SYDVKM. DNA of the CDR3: TGTGCCAGCAGTTTGGGCCATAACTATGGCTACACCTTC. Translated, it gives CASSLGHNYGYTF.

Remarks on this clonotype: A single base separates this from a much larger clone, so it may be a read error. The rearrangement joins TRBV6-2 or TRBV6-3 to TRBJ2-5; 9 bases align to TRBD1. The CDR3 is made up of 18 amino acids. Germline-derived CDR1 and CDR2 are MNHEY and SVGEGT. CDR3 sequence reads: CPSNNSRVRDRAQETQYF. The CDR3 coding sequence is TGTCCCAGCAATAATTCGAGAGTCCGGGACAGGGCTCAAGAGACCCAGTACTTC.

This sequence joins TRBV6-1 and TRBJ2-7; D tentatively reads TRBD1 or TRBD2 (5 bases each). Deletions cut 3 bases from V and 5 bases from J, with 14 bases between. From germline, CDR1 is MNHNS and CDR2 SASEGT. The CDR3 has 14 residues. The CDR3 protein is CASSDRGAPHEQYF. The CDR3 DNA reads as TGTGCCAGCAGTGACCGGGGCGCACCCCACGAGCAGTACTTC.

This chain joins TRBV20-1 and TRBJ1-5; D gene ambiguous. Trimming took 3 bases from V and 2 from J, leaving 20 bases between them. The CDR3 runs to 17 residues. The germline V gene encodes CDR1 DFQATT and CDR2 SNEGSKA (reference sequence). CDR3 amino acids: CSASRLEGRSGNQPQHF. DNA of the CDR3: TGCAGTGCTAGCCGATTGGAAGGGAGGTCGGGCAATCAGCCCCAGCATTTT.

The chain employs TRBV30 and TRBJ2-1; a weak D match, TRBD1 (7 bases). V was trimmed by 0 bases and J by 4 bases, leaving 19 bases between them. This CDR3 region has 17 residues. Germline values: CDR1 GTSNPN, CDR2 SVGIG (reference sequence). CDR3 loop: CAWSVQGSAGKYNEQFF. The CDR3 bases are TGTGCCTGGAGTGTACAGGGGTCGGCGGGAAAATACAATGAGCAGTTCTTC.

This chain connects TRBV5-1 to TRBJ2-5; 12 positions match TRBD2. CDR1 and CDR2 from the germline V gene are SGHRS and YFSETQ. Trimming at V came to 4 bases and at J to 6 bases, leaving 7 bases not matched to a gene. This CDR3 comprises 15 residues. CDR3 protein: CASSPTSGGRQTQYF. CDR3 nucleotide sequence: TGCGCCAGCAGCCCGACTAGCGGGGGCAGGCAGACCCAGTACTTC. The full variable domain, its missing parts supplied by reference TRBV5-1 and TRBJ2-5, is KAGVTQTPRYLIKTRGQQVTLSCSPISGHRSVSWYQQTPGQGLQFLFEYFSETQRNKGNFPGRFSGRQFSNSRSEMNVSTLELGDSALYLCASSPTSGGRQTQYFGPGTRLLVL.

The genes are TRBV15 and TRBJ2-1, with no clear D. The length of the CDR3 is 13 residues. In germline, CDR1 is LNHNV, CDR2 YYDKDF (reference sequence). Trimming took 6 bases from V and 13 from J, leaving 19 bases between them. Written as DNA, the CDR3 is TGTGCCACCAGTCGAGATGTGAGGATGGATCAGTTCTTC. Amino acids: CATSRDVRMDQFF.

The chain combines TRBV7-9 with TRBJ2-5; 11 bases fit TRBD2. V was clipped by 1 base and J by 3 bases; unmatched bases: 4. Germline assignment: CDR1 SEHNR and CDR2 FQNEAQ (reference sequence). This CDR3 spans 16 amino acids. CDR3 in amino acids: CASSLEPLAGEETQYF. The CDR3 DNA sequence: TGTGCCAGCAGCTTAGAACCACTAGCGGGAGAAGAGACCCAGTACTTC.

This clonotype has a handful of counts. The CDR3 nucleotides are TGTGCCAGCAGGAGGACGGAAACCGGGGAGCTGTTTTTT. It is translated as CASRRTETGELFF. The chain employs TRBV28 and TRBJ2-2, with D unclear. CDR1 MDHEN and CDR2 SYDVKM come from the germline V gene. CDR3 length equals 13 residues. Between the trimmed V and J ends, which lost 6 bases and 5 bases, there was a span of 10 bases.

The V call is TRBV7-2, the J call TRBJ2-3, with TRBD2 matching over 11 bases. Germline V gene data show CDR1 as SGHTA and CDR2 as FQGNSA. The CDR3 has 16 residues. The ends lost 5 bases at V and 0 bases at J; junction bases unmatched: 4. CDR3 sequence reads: CASSPRTSGSTDTQYF. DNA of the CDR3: TGTGCCAGCAGCCCTCGGACTAGCGGGAGCACAGATACGCAGTATTTT.

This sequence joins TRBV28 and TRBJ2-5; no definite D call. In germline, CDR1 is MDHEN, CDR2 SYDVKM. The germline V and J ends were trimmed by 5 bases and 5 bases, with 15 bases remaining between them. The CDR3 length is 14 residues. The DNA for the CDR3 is TGTGCCAGCAGTCGCTCATTCTTCTCGGAGACCCAGTACTTC. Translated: CASSRSFFSETQYF. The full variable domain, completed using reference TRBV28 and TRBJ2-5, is DVKVTQSSRYLVKRTGEKVFLECVQDMDHENMFWYRQDPGLGLRLIYFSYDVKMKEKGDIPEGYSVSREKKERFSLILESASTNQTSMYLCASSRSFFSETQYFGPGTRLLVL.

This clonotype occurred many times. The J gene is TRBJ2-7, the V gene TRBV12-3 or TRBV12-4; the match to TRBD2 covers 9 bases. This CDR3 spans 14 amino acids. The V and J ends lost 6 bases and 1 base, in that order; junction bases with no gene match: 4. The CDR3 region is CASRTSGLSYEQYF. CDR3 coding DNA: TGTGCCAGCAGGACTAGCGGCCTATCCTACGAGCAGTACTTC.

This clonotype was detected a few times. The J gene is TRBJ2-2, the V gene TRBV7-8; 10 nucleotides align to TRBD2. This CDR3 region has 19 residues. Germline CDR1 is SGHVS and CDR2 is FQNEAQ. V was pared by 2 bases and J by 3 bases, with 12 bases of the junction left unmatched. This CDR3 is CASSLFVISGRRDTGELFF. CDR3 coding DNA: TGTGCCAGCAGCTTATTTGTGATTAGCGGGAGGAGAGACACCGGGGAGCTGTTTTTT.

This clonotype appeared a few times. CDR3 sequence: CSASKVGQGNYEQFF. The CDR3 bases are TGCAGTGCTAGCAAGGTGGGACAGGGTAATTATGAGCAGTTCTTC. This chain joins TRBV20-1 and TRBJ2-1; 9 nucleotides align to TRBD1. V lost 3 bases to trimming and J lost 8 bases; unmatched junction nucleotides: 11. The CDR3 is 15 residues long. Germline CDR1 and CDR2: DFQATT and SNEGSKA (reference sequence).

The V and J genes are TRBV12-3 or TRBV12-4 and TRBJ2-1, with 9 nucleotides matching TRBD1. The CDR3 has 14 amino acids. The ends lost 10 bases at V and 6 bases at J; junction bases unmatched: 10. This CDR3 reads CATVHGTGFNEQFF. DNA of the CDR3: TGTGCCACGGTACACGGGACAGGGTTCAATGAGCAGTTCTTC.

Written as DNA, the CDR3 is TGTGCCAGCAGCCTCGGGACACGCCTCACCGGGGAGCTGTTTTTT. Its translation: CASSLGTRLTGELFF. The chain uses TRBV7-2 and TRBJ2-2, with TRBD1 as a possible D gene (6 bases). CDR1 SGHTA and CDR2 FQGNSA come from the germline V gene. The germline V and J ends were trimmed by 5 bases and 4 bases, with 14 bases remaining between them. There are 15 residues in the CDR3.

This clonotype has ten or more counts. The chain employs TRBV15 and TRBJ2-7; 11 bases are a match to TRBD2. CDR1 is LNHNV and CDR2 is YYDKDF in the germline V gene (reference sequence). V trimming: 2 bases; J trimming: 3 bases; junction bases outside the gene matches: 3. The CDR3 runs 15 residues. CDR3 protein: CATSRTLAGVYEQYF. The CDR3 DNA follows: TGTGCCACCAGCAGAACACTAGCGGGAGTCTACGAGCAGTACTTC.

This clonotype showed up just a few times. The CDR3 sequence is CASSLKRPGEQYF. CDR3 nucleotide sequence: TGTGCCAGCAGTTTGAAGCGACCTGGAGAGCAGTACTTC. V gene TRBV28 combines with J gene TRBJ2-7, with D hard to call. V was shortened by 3 bases and J by 7 bases, with 13 bases between the two germline ends. Germline CDR1 MDHEN, CDR2 SYDVKM. This CDR3 is built from 13 residues.

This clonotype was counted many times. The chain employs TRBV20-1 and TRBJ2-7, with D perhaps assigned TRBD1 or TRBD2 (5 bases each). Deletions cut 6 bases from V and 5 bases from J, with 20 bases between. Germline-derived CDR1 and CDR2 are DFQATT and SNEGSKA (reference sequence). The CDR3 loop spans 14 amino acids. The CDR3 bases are TGCAGTGCCCGATCTGCAGGGCCAGCGGACGAGCAGTACTTC. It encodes CSARSAGPADEQYF.

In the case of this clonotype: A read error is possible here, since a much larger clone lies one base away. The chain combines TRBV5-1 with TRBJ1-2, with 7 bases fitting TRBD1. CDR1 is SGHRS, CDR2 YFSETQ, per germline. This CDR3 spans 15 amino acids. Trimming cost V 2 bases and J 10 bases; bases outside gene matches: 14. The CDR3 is CASSLLFGTAFFYTF. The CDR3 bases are TGCGCCAGCAGCTTATTATTCGGGACAGCCTTTTTCTACACCTTC.

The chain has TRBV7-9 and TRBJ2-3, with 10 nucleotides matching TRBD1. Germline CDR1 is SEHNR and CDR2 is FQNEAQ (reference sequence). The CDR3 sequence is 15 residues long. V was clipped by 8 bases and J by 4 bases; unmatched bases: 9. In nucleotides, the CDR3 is TGTGCCAGCGGGGGGGACAGGGGAGGCGCAGATACGCAGTATTTT. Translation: CASGGDRGGADTQYF.